The rows below give T cell receptor beta chains drawn from one sample of a study of T cell responses to AZD1222 COVID-19 vaccine. TCRdb's table, derived via immunoSEQ multiplex PCR, lists solely in-frame clones and lacks some. This sample has about 160,000 clones, with roughly 94% found just once. This specimen was peripheral blood, taken on day 0 of AZD1222 vaccination. The receptors shown here come from an adult in good health. Both conserved end residues are part of each CDR3. D genes are given only for firm matches. Clone size, where shown, is once, few, many, or a class for clones that have expanded.

d_gene: NA
v_gene: TRBV27
abundance: NA
j_gene: TRBJ2-6
CDR3nt: TGTGCCAGCAGTTCGCCCCACTCTGGGGCCAACGTCCTGACTTTC
CDR3aa: CASSSPHSGANVLTF

d_gene: TRBD1
v_gene: TRBV6-2/TRBV6-3
abundance: NA
j_gene: TRBJ1-5
CDR3nt: TGTGCCAGCAGCTCAGGGGGTAGCAATCAGCCCCAGCATTTT
CDR3aa: CASSSGGSNQPQHF

d_gene: NA
v_gene: TRBV11-2
abundance: NA
j_gene: TRBJ2-4
CDR3nt: TGTGCCAGCAGCCCCAGCTTCGGTGGGAACATTCAGTACTTC
CDR3aa: CASSPSFGGNIQYF

d_gene: NA
v_gene: TRBV19
abundance: few
j_gene: TRBJ1-6
CDR3nt: TGTGCCAGTAGTATACTCAATTCACCCCTCCACTTT
CDR3aa: CASSILNSPLHF

d_gene: NA
v_gene: TRBV19
abundance: NA
j_gene: TRBJ1-5
CDR3nt: TGTGCCAGTAGTATTGGGCAGGGAGAAAATCAGCCCCAGCATTTT
CDR3aa: CASSIGQGENQPQHF

d_gene: TRBD2
v_gene: TRBV4-3
abundance: NA
j_gene: TRBJ2-1
CDR3nt: TGCGCCAGCAGCCAACGAGCGGGATTATACAATGAGCAGTTCTTC
CDR3aa: CASSQRAGLYNEQFF

d_gene: NA
v_gene: TRBV12-3/TRBV12-4
abundance: NA
j_gene: TRBJ1-6
CDR3nt: TGTGCCAGCAGTTTAGGAGGGAATTCACCCCTCCACTTT
CDR3aa: CASSLGGNSPLHF

d_gene: TRBD1
v_gene: TRBV5-8
abundance: NA
j_gene: TRBJ2-5
CDR3nt: TGTGCCAGCAGCACCGGGACAGGGAGACAAGAGACCCAGTACTTC
CDR3aa: CASSTGTGRQETQYF

d_gene: NA
v_gene: TRBV3-1/TRBV3-2
abundance: NA
j_gene: TRBJ2-3
CDR3nt: TGTGCCAGCAGCCATTCGCGGGGTACGCAGTATTTT
CDR3aa: CASSHSRGTQYF

d_gene: NA
v_gene: TRBV28
abundance: NA
j_gene: TRBJ1-1
CDR3nt: TGTGCCAGCAGCTGGTCCTCGTTGAACACTGAAGCTTTCTTT
CDR3aa: CASSWSSLNTEAFF

d_gene: NA
v_gene: TRBV5-4
abundance: NA
j_gene: TRBJ1-1
CDR3nt: TGTGCCAGCAGCCGCGACCGGGACACCACTGAAGCTTTCTTT
CDR3aa: CASSRDRDTTEAFF

d_gene: NA
v_gene: TRBV5-1
abundance: NA
j_gene: TRBJ2-1
CDR3nt: TGCGCCAGCAGCTTGGGGTGGGGGACCTCCTACAATGAGCAGTTCTTC
CDR3aa: CASSLGWGTSYNEQFF

d_gene: NA
v_gene: TRBV5-1
abundance: NA
j_gene: TRBJ1-1
CDR3nt: TGCGCCAGCAGCTTGGTCCGGGGAGTCAAGGCTGAAGCTTTCTTT
CDR3aa: CASSLVRGVKAEAFF

d_gene: NA
v_gene: TRBV2
abundance: NA
j_gene: TRBJ2-3
CDR3nt: TGTGCCAGCAGTAGGACAGCGGGGCGAGATACGCAGTATTTT
CDR3aa: CASSRTAGRDTQYF

d_gene: TRBD1
v_gene: TRBV27
abundance: NA
j_gene: TRBJ2-1
CDR3nt: TGTGCCAGCAGTTCGCCCGGGACAGGGTACAATGAGCAGTTCTTC
CDR3aa: CASSSPGTGYNEQFF

d_gene: TRBD1
v_gene: TRBV4-3
abundance: NA
j_gene: TRBJ2-2
CDR3nt: TGCGCCAGCAGCCCAGGGGGCCGGGAGCTGTTTTTT
CDR3aa: CASSPGGRELFF